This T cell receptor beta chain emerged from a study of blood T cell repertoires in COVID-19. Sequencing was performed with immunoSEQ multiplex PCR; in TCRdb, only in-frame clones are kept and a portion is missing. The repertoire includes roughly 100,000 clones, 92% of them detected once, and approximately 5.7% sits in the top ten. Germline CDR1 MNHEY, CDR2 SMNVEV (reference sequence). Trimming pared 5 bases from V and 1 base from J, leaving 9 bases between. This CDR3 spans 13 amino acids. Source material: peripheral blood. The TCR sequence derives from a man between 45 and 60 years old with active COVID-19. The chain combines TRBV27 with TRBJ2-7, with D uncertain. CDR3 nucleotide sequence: TGTGCCAGCAGTCCCCGAGGTTCCTACGAGCAGTACTTC. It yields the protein CASSPRGSYEQYF.